This T cell receptor beta chain was observed in a study of T-cell memory formation after mild COVID-19. Study-level information: Largely donor-specific TCR clusters were found. Study results and limitations: Memory cells collected pre-infection included some clones that later responded, suggesting cross-reactive memory joined.

This CDR3 contains 15 residues. V lost 1 base and J 10 bases, leaving 17 bases between the germline ends. Remarks on this clonotype: Its target is not known.

After 5'RACE with constant-segment primers, TCR alpha and TCR beta cDNA libraries carrying sample barcodes and UMIs were obtained. Each CDR3 protein gets one entry after TCRdb re-called the 5' RACE reads with MiXCR. The sample shows roughly 340,000 distinct CDR3 sequences, about 20% of them seen only once. The origin of this receptor is a man aged 18 to 30 who had mild COVID-19 (a few samples of this study predate the infection). Cell type and time point are not known. Source material: PBMCs or a T cell subset sorted from them (not recorded which). V gene TRBV12-3 or TRBV12-4 combines with J gene TRBJ1-5; a weak D match, TRBD1 (6 bases). CDR3 protein: CASSLVIGGPAPQHF. CDR3 bases: TGTGCCAGCAGTTTAGTCATTGGGGGGCCAGCTCCCCAGCATTTT.